This T cell receptor (beta chain) was recovered during a study of T cells in Graves' hyperthyroidism and ophthalmopathy. Study-level points and caveats: Ophthalmopathy and stable hyperthyroidism were separated by a 13 V-J model. Most thyroid-expanded clonotypes above 0.001 were also found in blood.

The investigators amplified TCR beta CDR3 regions from RNA transcripts. First-round RT-PCR targeting the TCR CDR3 was performed with the HTBI primer set. Each CDR3 protein gets one entry after TCRdb re-called the multiplex PCR reads with MiXCR. The table has around 700,000 distinct CDR3 sequences, about 17% seen once; the top ten hold over 15%. Newly diagnosed patients aged 18 to 65 had hyperthyroidism of under 2 months' duration. Clinical symptoms, serum thyroxine and TRAb, thyroid ultrasound and orbital computed tomography were used for the diagnoses. A few counts support this clonotype. Its specificity is unknown. The CDR3 carries no conserved terminal phenylalanine or tryptophan, so it likely arises from a read error. This CDR3 has 12 amino acids. Germline V gene sequence: CDR1 SGHDT, CDR2 YYEEEE. Trimming pared 3 bases from V and 6 bases from J, leaving 6 bases between.

This sequence originates from a woman aged 45-59 years with Graves' hyperthyroidism that later progressed to Graves' ophthalmopathy. The rearrangement joins TRBV5-6 to TRBJ2-2, with D unclear. Sequencing was carried out using blood. The CDR3, as DNA: TGTGCCAGCAGCTCTGCCCCCGGGGAGCTGTTTTCT. Translating gives CASSSAPGELFS.